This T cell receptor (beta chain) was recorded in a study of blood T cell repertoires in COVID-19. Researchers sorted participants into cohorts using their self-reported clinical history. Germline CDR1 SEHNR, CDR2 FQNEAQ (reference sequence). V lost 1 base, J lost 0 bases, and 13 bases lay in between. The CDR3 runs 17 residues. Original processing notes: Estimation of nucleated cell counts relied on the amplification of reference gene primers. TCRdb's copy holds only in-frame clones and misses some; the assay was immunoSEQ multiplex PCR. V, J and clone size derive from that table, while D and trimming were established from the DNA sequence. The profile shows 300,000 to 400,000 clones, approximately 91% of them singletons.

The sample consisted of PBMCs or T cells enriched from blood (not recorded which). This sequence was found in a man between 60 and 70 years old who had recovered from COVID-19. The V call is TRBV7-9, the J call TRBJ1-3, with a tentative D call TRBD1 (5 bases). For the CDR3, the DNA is TGTGCCAGCAGCTTAGAAATGGACACTCGCTCTGGAAACACCATATATTTT. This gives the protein CASSLEMDTRSGNTIYF.